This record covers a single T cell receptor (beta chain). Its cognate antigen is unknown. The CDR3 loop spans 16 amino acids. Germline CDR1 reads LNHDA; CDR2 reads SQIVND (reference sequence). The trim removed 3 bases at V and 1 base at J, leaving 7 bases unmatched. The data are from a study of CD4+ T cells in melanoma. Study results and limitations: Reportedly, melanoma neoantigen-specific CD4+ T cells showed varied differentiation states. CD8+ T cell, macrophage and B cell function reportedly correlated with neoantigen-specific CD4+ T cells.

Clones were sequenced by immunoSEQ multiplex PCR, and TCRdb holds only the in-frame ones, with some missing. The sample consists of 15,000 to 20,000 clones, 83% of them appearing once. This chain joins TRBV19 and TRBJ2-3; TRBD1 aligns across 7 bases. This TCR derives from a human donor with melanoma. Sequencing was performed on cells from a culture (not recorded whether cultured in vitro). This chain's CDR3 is CASSILGGGGTDTQYF. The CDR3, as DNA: TGTGCCAGTAGTATTTTAGGGGGCGGCGGCACAGATACGCAGTATTTT.